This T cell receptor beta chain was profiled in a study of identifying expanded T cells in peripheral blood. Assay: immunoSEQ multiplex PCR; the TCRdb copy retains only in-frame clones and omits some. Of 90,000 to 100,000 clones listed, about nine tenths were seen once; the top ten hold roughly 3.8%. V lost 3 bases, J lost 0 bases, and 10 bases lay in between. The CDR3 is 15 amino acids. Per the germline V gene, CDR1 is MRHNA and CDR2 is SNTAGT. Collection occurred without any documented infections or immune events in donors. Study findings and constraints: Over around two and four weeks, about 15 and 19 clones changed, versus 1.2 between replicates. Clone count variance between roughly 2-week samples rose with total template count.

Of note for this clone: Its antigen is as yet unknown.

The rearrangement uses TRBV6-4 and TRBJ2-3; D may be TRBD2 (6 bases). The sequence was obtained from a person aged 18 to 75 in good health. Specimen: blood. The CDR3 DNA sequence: TGTGCCAGCAGTGAGGACGGAGGGAGCACAGATACGCAGTATTTT. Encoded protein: CASSEDGGSTDTQYF.